This entry lists 22 T cell receptor beta chains sequenced from one sample in a study of blood T cell repertoires in COVID-19. Sequencing was performed with immunoSEQ multiplex PCR; in TCRdb, only in-frame clones are kept and a portion is missing. Of some 230,000 clones listed, around 83% are singletons. The specimen was peripheral blood. The receptor set was obtained from a man aged 40-49 years with acute or convalescent COVID-19.

This chain links TRBV28 with TRBJ1-1; possible D gene TRBD1, 6 bases. Between the trimmed V and J ends, which lost 5 bases and 5 bases, there was a span of 21 bases. The CDR3 loop spans 16 amino acids. Looked up from germline, CDR1 is MDHEN and CDR2 is SYDVKM. CDR3 nucleotides: TGTGCCAGCAGTCCCCCTTTAGTACAGGGAAATACTGAAGCTTTCTTT. Residues: CASSPPLVQGNTEAFF. Complete variable domain (other parts from reference TRBV28 and TRBJ1-1): DVKVTQSSRYLVKRTGEKVFLECVQDMDHENMFWYRQDPGLGLRLIYFSYDVKMKEKGDIPEGYSVSREKKERFSLILESASTNQTSMYLCASSPPLVQGNTEAFFGQGTRLTVV.

The V call is TRBV7-9, the J call TRBJ1-1, with TRBD1 matching 8 bases. This CDR3 has 17 amino acids. Trimming took 6 bases from V and 1 from J; bases not matched to a gene: 13. Looked up from germline, CDR1 is SEHNR and CDR2 is FQNEAQ (reference sequence). CDR3 sequence: CASRAGQGQSTNTEAFF. In DNA form, the CDR3 reads TGTGCCAGCAGGGCCGGACAGGGACAATCAACGAACACTGAAGCTTTCTTT.

The V gene is TRBV30, the J gene TRBJ2-5; TRBD1 might be the D (6 bases). CDR1 and CDR2 from the germline V gene are GTSNPN and SVGIG (reference sequence). The CDR3 loop spans 13 amino acids. Trimming stripped 1 base from V and 5 bases from J, with 11 bases between. Here the CDR3 DNA reads TGTGCCTGGAGTGGTGGTAGGGGGGAGACCCAGTACTTC. Protein product: CAWSGGRGETQYF.

The chain employs TRBV28 and TRBJ1-2, with D possibly TRBD1 on 5 matching bases. CDR1 MDHEN and CDR2 SYDVKM come from the germline V gene. CDR3 length: 15 amino acids. Trimming left V 4 bases short and J 3 bases short, with 15 bases between. The CDR3: CASSSLQGTDYGYTF. Written as DNA, the CDR3 is TGTGCCAGCAGTTCCCTTCAGGGCACCGACTATGGCTACACCTTC.

This chain connects TRBV5-4 to TRBJ2-7, with a tentative D call TRBD1 (6 bases). V lost 2 bases to trimming and J lost 2 bases, with 11 bases between them. The CDR3 is 14 residues long. Germline assignment: CDR1 SGHNT and CDR2 YYREEE (reference sequence). The CDR3 DNA reads TGTGCCAGCAGCTTTGGACAGCTAACCTACGAGCAGTACTTC. This encodes CASSFGQLTYEQYF.

The chain joins TRBV19 to TRBJ1-1; 8 nucleotides match TRBD1. The V gene's germline CDR1 is LNHDA and CDR2 SQIVND (reference sequence). The CDR3 runs to 13 residues. Trimming removed 4 bases from V and 5 bases from J; junction bases left unmatched: 3. CDR3: CASSNRGMTEAFF. CDR3 DNA: TGTGCCAGTAGTAACAGGGGGATGACTGAAGCTTTCTTT.

The CDR3: CASSLDLRGQETQYF. Written as DNA, the CDR3 is TGCGCCAGCAGCTTGGACCTAAGGGGTCAAGAGACCCAGTACTTC. The rearrangement joins TRBV5-1 to TRBJ2-5; weak D call: TRBD1 (5 bases). Germline CDR1 is SGHRS and CDR2 is YFSETQ. Trimming took 0 bases from V and 2 from J, leaving 11 bases between them. The CDR3 extends over 15 amino acids.

This chain links TRBV10-3 with TRBJ1-2; D is unclear. Germline V CDR1 and CDR2: ENHRY, SYGVKD. The CDR3 runs 13 residues. V was trimmed by 2 bases and J by 3 bases, leaving 7 bases between them. CDR3 amino acids: CAISERGDYGYTF. CDR3 sequence (DNA): TGTGCCATCAGTGAGCGGGGAGACTATGGCTACACCTTC.

The gene calls are TRBV12-3 or TRBV12-4 and TRBJ1-2; 7 bases agree with TRBD1. The CDR3 has 13 amino acids. The V and J ends lost 3 bases and 6 bases, in that order; junction bases with no gene match: 4. The CDR3 protein is CASSFRGTDGYTF. In DNA, the CDR3 is TGTGCCAGCAGTTTTCGAGGGACAGATGGCTACACCTTC.

The rearrangement joins TRBV5-4 to TRBJ2-5, with D possibly TRBD2 on 6 matching bases. The CDR3 runs 15 residues. V dropped 9 bases and J dropped 3 bases, with 21 bases sitting between them. The V gene's germline CDR1 is SGHNT and CDR2 YYREEE (reference sequence). This CDR3 is CATQAAAGLEETQYF. For the CDR3, the DNA is TGTGCCACCCAAGCCGCGGCGGGGCTGGAAGAGACCCAGTACTTC.

This clone was counted once. V is TRBV24-1 and J is TRBJ2-3, with 8 bases aligning to TRBD2. This CDR3 contains 13 residues. CDR1 and CDR2 (germline): KGHDR, SFDVKD. With 7 bases clipped from V and 3 bases from J, the junction kept 2 bases outside the gene matches. CDR3 loop: CATSGGATDTQYF. For the CDR3, the DNA is TGTGCCACCAGCGGGGGGGCGACAGATACGCAGTATTTT.

The chain joins TRBV3-1 (or the pseudogene TRBV3-2) to TRBJ2-1, with 8 bases identical to TRBD2. This CDR3 comprises 14 residues. With V trimmed by 6 bases and J by 5 bases, 6 bases remained unmatched. Germline V gene data show CDR1 as LGHDT and CDR2 as YNNKEL (reference sequence). The CDR3 bases are TGTGCCAGCAGAAAAGCGGGGGCAAACAATGAGCAGTTCTTC. It specifies CASRKAGANNEQFF.

This chain links TRBV11-1 with TRBJ1-1, with TRBD1 as a possible D gene (5 bases). Trimming removed 5 bases at V and 6 bases at J, with 13 bases between. Germline values: CDR1 SGHAT, CDR2 FQDESV (reference sequence). The CDR3 is made up of 13 amino acids. The CDR3 loop reads CASSRLGGSEAFF. DNA for the CDR3: TGTGCCAGCAGCCGGCTGGGGGGATCTGAAGCTTTCTTT. The complete variable domain, with remaining parts taken from reference TRBV11-1 and TRBJ1-1, reads EAEVAQSPRYKITEKSQAVAFWCDPISGHATLYWYRQILGQGPELLVQFQDESVVDDSQLPKDRFSAERLKGVDSTLKIQPAELGDSAMYLCASSRLGGSEAFFGQGTRLTVV.

In its sample, this clone was seen once. The V gene is TRBV6-5, the J gene TRBJ2-6, with no clear D. V lost 4 bases and J 0 bases, leaving 7 bases between the germline ends. This CDR3 contains 15 residues. In germline, CDR1 is MNHEY, CDR2 SVGAGI. CDR3 DNA: TGTGCCAGCAGTTCACAGAGCTCTGGGGCCAACGTCCTGACTTTC. Translated: CASSSQSSGANVLTF.

The V gene is TRBV7-2, the J gene TRBJ1-2, with 7 bases lining up with TRBD1. V shed 2 bases and J 8 bases; nucleotides not matched to a gene: 8. The CDR3 length is 14 residues. Germline CDR1 reads SGHTA; CDR2 reads FQGNSA. CDR3 loop: CASSLPGGDGGYTF. DNA of the CDR3: TGTGCCAGCAGCTTACCAGGGGGTGATGGGGGCTACACCTTC.

Remarks on this clone: At the DNA level, this CDR3 is encoded by other sequences in the same sample as well. This chain's CDR3 is CASSPTGNTEAFF. DNA of the CDR3: TGTGCCAGCTCACCTACAGGGAACACTGAAGCTTTCTTT. The chain links TRBV18 to TRBJ1-1; D might be TRBD1 (5 bases). CDR1 is KGHSH and CDR2 is LQKENI in the germline V gene. The CDR3 spans 13 residues. The V end lost 3 bases, the J end lost 1 base, and 6 bases lay between the germline ends.

V gene TRBV6-5 combines with J gene TRBJ1-1; no firm D call. The germline V and J ends were trimmed by 7 bases and 1 base, with 10 bases remaining between them. The CDR3 is 13 residues long. CDR1 and CDR2 from the germline V gene are MNHEY and SVGAGI. This CDR3 is CASTPAENTEAFF. The CDR3 DNA sequence: TGTGCCAGCACCCCCGCGGAGAACACTGAAGCTTTCTTT.

The chain joins TRBV6-4 to TRBJ1-2; 8 nucleotides line up with TRBD1. Trimming at V came to 3 bases and at J to 4 bases, leaving 4 bases not matched to a gene. Germline CDR1 is MRHNA and CDR2 is SNTAGT. The CDR3 has 14 residues. The CDR3: CASSEQDRVYGYTF. CDR3 bases: TGTGCCAGCAGTGAACAGGACAGGGTCTATGGCTACACCTTC.

J is TRBJ2-7 and V is TRBV14; 9 nucleotides match TRBD2. With V trimmed by 1 base and J by 2 bases, 12 bases remained unmatched. Germline lookup yields CDR1 SGHDN and CDR2 FVKESK. The CDR3 has 18 residues. The CDR3 protein is CASSQVSRLAVGTYEQYF. The CDR3 coding sequence is TGTGCCAGCAGCCAAGTGTCTAGACTAGCGGTGGGCACCTACGAGCAGTACTTC. Together with reference TRBV14 and TRBJ2-7, the CDR3 gives the full variable domain: EAGVTQFPSHSVIEKGQTVTLRCDPISGHDNLYWYRRVMGKEIKFLLHFVKESKQDESGMPNNRFLAERTGGTYSTLKVQPAELEDSGVYFCASSQVSRLAVGTYEQYFGPGTRLTVT.

This sequence joins TRBV5-1 and TRBJ2-3; a possible D gene is TRBD1 (7 bases). V shed 3 bases and J shed 0 bases, with 11 bases lying between them. Germline CDR1 and CDR2: SGHRS and YFSETQ. The CDR3 extends over 15 amino acids. This CDR3 reads CASSWRDSSTDTQYF. The CDR3 DNA follows: TGCGCCAGCAGCTGGCGGGACAGCAGCACAGATACGCAGTATTTT.

The rearrangement uses TRBV13 and TRBJ1-2, with 9 bases fitting TRBD1. V was clipped by 8 bases and J by 2 bases; unmatched bases: 9. The CDR3 has 15 residues. Germline CDR1 is PRHDT and CDR2 is FYEKMQ (reference sequence). As DNA, the CDR3 is TGTGCCAGCTCCTCGCGAGGGACAGGGAACTATGGCTACACCTTC. It yields the protein CASSSRGTGNYGYTF.

Here the CDR3 DNA reads TGTGCCAGCAGCTCGTTCGGGGGGCAAGAGACCCAGTACTTC. As protein: CASSSFGGQETQYF. The chain joins TRBV7-2 to TRBJ2-5; the match to TRBD2 covers 7 bases. The CDR3 runs 14 residues. Looked up from germline, CDR1 is SGHTA and CDR2 is FQGNSA. J lost 2 bases, V lost 4 bases, and 4 bases had no gene match.